This is a list of T cell receptor beta chains from one sample in a study of cytomegalovirus exposure and HLA in healthy donors. Some clones are missing from TCRdb's copy, which holds only in-frame ones; the method was immunoSEQ multiplex PCR. Of 90,000 to 140,000 clones in the sample, 70% to 90% were seen once. Material: PBMCs. The receptors originated from a woman between 18 and 29 years old in good health and CMV-seropositive. The CDR3 runs from the conserved cysteine through the conserved F or W. The D gene is left open where the match is weak. A clone size is listed for some rows: how often the clone was seen (once, few, many), or a class if it is expanded.

v_gene	abundance	d_gene	j_gene	CDR3aa	CDR3nt
TRBV29-1	NA	TRBD2	TRBJ2-7	CSVEDTSVLREQYF	TGCAGCGTTGAAGACACTAGCGTCCTACGGGAGCAGTACTTC
TRBV6-1	NA	NA	TRBJ2-7	CASSEAGPEQYF	TGTGCCAGCAGTGAAGCGGGCCCCGAGCAGTACTTC
TRBV7-8	NA	TRBD2	TRBJ2-3	CASSLSSSGYTDTQYF	TGTGCCAGCAGCTTATCTTCTAGCGGGTACACAGATACGCAGTATTTT
TRBV7-3	NA	NA	TRBJ1-5	CASSLSGGNQPQHF	TGTGCCAGCAGCTTATCAGGGGGCAATCAGCCCCAGCATTTT
TRBV9	NA	NA	TRBJ1-3	CASSVASSGNTIYF	TGTGCCAGCAGCGTAGCTAGCTCTGGAAACACCATATATTTT
TRBV6-1	once	TRBD2	TRBJ2-1	CASQPSGGLNEQFF	TGTGCCAGCCAACCTAGCGGGGGTCTGAATGAGCAGTTCTTC
TRBV7-8	NA	TRBD1	TRBJ2-6	CASSRDSTISGANVLTF	TGTGCCAGCAGCCGGGACAGTACGATCTCTGGGGCCAACGTCCTGACTTTC
TRBV28	NA	NA	TRBJ1-2	CAAGDRIYGYTF	TGTGCCGCAGGTGACAGGATCTATGGCTACACCTTC
TRBV27	NA	TRBD1	TRBJ1-1	CASSLSAGGWTEAFF	TGTGCCAGCAGTTTATCCGCAGGGGGCTGGACTGAAGCTTTCTTT
TRBV15	NA	NA	TRBJ2-3	CATSSGRQGEQYF	TGTGCCACCAGCAGCGGGAGACAGGGTGAGCAGTATTTT
TRBV18	NA	TRBD2	TRBJ2-3	CASSPPGGVSTDTQYF	TGTGCCAGCTCACCACCGGGAGGGGTTAGCACAGATACGCAGTATTTT
TRBV1	NA	NA	TRBJ2-6	CTSSSYCLSRANVLTF	TGCACCAGCAGCTCGTATTGTTTGAGTCGGGCCAACGTCCTGACTTTC
TRBV28	NA	NA	TRBJ2-7	CASTIMGGEQYF	TGTGCCAGCACCATTATGGGGGGCGAGCAGTACTTC
TRBV25-1	NA	NA	TRBJ2-3	CASSESSFTDTQYF	TGTGCCAGCAGTGAATCCTCCTTCACAGATACGCAGTATTTT
TRBV5-1	NA	NA	TRBJ2-7	CASSQEGGLAYEQYF	TGCGCCAGCAGCCAGGAAGGGGGTTTAGCCTACGAGCAGTACTTC
TRBV25-1	NA	NA	TRBJ1-2	CASSGLGAFGYTF	TGTGCCAGCAGTGGATTGGGGGCATTTGGCTACACCTTC
TRBV5-4	once	TRBD1	TRBJ1-1	CASSLGQGSTEAFF	TGTGCCAGCAGCTTGGGACAGGGGTCGACTGAAGCTTTCTTT
TRBV6-1	NA	NA	TRBJ2-7	CASSEEWQAYEQYF	TGTGCCAGCAGTGAAGAATGGCAGGCCTACGAGCAGTACTTC
TRBV19	NA	TRBD2	TRBJ2-7	CASSMGSGSSYEQYF	TGTGCCAGTAGTATGGGTAGCGGGAGCTCCTACGAGCAGTACTTC
TRBV6-5	NA	NA	TRBJ2-2	CATTYRVKAGELFF	TGTGCCACCACATACAGGGTTAAGGCCGGGGAGCTGTTTTTT
TRBV6-6	NA	TRBD1	TRBJ1-6	CASSYTGQGNSPLHF	TGTGCCAGCAGTTACACGGGACAGGGTAATTCACCCCTCCACTTT
TRBV28	few	TRBD1	TRBJ1-5	CASSLPGTGTYQPQHF	TGTGCCAGCAGTTTACCCGGGACAGGGACCTATCAGCCCCAGCATTTT
TRBV7-2	NA	NA	TRBJ1-5	CASSPTGDSNQPQHF	TGTGCCAGCAGCCCCACGGGTGATAGCAATCAGCCCCAGCATTTT